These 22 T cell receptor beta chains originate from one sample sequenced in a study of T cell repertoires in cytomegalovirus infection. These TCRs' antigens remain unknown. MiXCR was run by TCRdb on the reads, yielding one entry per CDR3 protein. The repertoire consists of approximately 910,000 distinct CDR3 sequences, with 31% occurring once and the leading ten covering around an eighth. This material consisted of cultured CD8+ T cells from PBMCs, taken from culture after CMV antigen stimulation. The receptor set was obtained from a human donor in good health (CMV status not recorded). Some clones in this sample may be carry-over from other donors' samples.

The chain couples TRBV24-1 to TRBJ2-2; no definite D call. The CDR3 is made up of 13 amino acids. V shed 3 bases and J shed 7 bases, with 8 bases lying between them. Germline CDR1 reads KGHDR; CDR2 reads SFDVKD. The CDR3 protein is CATSDPRNGELFF. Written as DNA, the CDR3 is TGTGCCACCAGTGATCCAAGAAACGGGGAGCTGTTTTTT.

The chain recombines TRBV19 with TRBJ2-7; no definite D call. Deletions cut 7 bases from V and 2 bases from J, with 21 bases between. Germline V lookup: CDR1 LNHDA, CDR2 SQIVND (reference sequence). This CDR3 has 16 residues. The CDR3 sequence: CASTVRAETPTYEQYF. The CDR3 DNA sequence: TGTGCCAGTACCGTAAGGGCCGAGACTCCGACCTACGAGCAGTACTTC.

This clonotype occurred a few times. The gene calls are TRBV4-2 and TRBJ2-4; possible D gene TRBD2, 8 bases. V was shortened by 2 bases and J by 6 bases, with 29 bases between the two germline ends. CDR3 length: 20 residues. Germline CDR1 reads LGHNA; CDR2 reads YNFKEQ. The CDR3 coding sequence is TGTGCCAGCAGCCAACCCTCAGGGGGTTTTGACCCGGGGGGGGGAAACATTCAGTACTTC. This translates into CASSQPSGGFDPGGGNIQYF.

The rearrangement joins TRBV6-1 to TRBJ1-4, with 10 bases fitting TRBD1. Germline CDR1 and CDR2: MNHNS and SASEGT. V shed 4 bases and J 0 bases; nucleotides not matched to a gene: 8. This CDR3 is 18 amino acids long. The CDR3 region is CASSARTGGFATNEKLFF. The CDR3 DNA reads TGTGCCAGCAGTGCGAGGACAGGGGGTTTCGCAACTAATGAAAAACTGTTTTTT.

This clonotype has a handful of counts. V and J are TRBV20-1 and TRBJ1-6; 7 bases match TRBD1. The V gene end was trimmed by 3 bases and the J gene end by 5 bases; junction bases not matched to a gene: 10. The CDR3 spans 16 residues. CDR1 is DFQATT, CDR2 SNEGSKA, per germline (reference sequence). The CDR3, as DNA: TGCAGTGCTAGGCTGTTCCGGGACAGTAATAATTCACCCCTCCACTTT. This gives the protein CSARLFRDSNNSPLHF.

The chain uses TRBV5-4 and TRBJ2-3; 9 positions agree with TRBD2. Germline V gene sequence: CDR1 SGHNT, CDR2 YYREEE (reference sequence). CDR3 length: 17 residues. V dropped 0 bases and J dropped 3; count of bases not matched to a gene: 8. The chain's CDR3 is CASSLEASGVGTDTQYF. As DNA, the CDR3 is TGTGCCAGCAGCTTGGAGGCTAGCGGGGTAGGGACAGATACGCAGTATTTT.

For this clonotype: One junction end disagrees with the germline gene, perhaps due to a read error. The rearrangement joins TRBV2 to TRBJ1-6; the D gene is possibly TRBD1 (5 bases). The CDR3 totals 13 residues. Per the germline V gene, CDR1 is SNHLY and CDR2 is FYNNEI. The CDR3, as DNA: TGTGCCAGCCCCAGGGAGGGTAATTCATCCCTCCACTTT. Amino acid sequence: CASPREGNSSLHF.

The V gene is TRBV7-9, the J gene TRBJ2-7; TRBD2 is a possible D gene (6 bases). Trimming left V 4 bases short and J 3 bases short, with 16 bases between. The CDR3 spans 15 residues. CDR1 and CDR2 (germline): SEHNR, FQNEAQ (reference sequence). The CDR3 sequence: CASSWGQAGRYEQYV. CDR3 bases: TGTGCCAGCAGCTGGGGCCAGGCGGGGCGCTACGAGCAGTACGTC.

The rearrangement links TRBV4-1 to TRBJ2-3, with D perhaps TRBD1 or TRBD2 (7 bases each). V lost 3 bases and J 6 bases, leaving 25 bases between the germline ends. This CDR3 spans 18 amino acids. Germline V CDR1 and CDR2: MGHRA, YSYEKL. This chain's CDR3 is CASSHAPRQGWGGDTQYF. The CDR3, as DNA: TGCGCCAGCAGCCATGCCCCCCGACAGGGATGGGGAGGGGATACGCAGTATTTT.

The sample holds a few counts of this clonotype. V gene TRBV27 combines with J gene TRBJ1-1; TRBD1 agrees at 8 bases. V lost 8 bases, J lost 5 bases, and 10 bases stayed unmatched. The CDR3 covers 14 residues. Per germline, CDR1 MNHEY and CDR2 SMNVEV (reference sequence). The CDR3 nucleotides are TGTGCCAGCCGATTTACAGGGGGGGATACTGAAGCTTTCTTT. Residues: CASRFTGGDTEAFF.

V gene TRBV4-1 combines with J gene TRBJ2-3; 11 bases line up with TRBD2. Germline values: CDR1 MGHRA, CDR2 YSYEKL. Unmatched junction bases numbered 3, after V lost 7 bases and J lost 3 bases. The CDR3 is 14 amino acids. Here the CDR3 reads CASKLAGATDTQYF. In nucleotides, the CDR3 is TGCGCCAGCAAACTAGCGGGGGCGACAGATACGCAGTATTTT.

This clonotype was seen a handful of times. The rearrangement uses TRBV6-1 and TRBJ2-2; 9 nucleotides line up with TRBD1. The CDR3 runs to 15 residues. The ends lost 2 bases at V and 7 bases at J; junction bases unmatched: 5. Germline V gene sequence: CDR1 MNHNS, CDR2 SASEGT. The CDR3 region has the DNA TGTGCCAGCAGTGAAATACAGGGGGCCGTCGGGGAGCTGTTTTTT. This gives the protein CASSEIQGAVGELFF.

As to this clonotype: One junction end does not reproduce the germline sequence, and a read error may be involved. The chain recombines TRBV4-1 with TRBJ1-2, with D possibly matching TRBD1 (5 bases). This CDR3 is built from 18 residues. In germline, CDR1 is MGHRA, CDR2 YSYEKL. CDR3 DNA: TGTGCCAGCAGCCAAGGGACTGCAAGGGACGGTCCTAACTATGGCTACACCTTC. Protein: CASSQGTARDGPNYGYTF.

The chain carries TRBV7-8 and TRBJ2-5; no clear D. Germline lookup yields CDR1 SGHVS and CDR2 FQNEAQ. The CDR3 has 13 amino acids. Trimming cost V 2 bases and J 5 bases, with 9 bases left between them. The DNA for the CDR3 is TGTGCCAGCAGCTTAAGGTCCGAGGAGACCCAGTACTTC. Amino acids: CASSLRSEETQYF.

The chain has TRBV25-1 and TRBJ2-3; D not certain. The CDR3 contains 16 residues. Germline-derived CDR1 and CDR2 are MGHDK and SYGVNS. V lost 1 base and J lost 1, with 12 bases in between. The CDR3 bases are TGTGCCAGCAGTGAATTCACCACCCTAGGCACAGATACGCAGTATTTT. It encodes CASSEFTTLGTDTQYF.

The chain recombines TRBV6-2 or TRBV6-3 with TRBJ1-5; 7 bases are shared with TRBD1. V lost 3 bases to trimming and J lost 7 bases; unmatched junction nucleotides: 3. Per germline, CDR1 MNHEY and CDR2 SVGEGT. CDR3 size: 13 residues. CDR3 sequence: CASSYRTGQPQHF. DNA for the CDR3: TGTGCCAGCAGTTATCGGACAGGCCAGCCCCAGCATTTT.

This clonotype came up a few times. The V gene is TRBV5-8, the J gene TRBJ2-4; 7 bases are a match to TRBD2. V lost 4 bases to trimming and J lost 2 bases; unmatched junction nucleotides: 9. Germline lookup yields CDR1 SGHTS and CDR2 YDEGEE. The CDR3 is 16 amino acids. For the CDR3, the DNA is TGTGCCAGCAGCCTCCGCGGGGGACCTACCAAAAACATTCAGTACTTC. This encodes CASSLRGGPTKNIQYF.

CDR3 DNA sequence: TGTGCCAGCAGCTTGGCCGGGGCTTCCCATAGCAATCAGCCCCAGCATTTT. This gives the protein CASSLAGASHSNQPQHF. The chain carries TRBV5-6 and TRBJ1-5, with D perhaps matching TRBD1 (5 bases). V was clipped by 0 bases and J by 0 bases, with 13 bases between them. The CDR3 sequence is 17 residues long. Germline V gene data show CDR1 as SGHDT and CDR2 as YYEEEE.

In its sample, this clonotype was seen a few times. DNA for the CDR3: TGCAGTGCTAGACAGGGTTTCGGCACTGAAGCTTTCTTT. It translates to CSARQGFGTEAFF. This chain uses TRBV20-1 with TRBJ1-1; maybe TRBD1 (5 bases). Between the trimmed V and J ends, which lost 2 bases and 4 bases, there was a span of 11 bases. This CDR3 has 13 residues. CDR1 is DFQATT and CDR2 is SNEGSKA in the germline V gene (reference sequence).

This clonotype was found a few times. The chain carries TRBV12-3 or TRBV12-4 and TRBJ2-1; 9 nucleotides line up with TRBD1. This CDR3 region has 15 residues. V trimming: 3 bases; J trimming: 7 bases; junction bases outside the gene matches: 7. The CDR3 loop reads CASSLGQGILNEQFF. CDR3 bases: TGTGCCAGCAGTTTGGGACAGGGTATACTGAATGAGCAGTTCTTC.

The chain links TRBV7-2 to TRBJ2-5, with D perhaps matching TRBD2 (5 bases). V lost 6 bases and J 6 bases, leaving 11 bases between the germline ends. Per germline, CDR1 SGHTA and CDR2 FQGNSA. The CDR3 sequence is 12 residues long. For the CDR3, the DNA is TGTGCCAGCAGTAAGGAGGTTAAGACCCAGTACTTC. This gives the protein CASSKEVKTQYF.

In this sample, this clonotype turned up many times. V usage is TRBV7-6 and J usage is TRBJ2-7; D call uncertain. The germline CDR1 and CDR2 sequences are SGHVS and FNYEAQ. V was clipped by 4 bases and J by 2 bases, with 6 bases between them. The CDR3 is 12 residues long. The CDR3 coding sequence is TGTGCCAGCAGCTCCCTTCCCTACGAGCAGTACTTC. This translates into CASSSLPYEQYF.